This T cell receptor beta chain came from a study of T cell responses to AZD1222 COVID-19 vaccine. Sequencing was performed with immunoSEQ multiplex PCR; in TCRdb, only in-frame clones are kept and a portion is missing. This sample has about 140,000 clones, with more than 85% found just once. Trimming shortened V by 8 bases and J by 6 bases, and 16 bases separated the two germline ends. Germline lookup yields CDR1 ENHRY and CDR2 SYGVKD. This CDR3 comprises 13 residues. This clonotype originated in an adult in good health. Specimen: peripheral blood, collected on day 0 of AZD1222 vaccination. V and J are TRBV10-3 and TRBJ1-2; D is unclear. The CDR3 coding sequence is TGTGCCATCCGGACGCAACGAGGGAATGGCTACACCTTC. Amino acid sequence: CAIRTQRGNGYTF.